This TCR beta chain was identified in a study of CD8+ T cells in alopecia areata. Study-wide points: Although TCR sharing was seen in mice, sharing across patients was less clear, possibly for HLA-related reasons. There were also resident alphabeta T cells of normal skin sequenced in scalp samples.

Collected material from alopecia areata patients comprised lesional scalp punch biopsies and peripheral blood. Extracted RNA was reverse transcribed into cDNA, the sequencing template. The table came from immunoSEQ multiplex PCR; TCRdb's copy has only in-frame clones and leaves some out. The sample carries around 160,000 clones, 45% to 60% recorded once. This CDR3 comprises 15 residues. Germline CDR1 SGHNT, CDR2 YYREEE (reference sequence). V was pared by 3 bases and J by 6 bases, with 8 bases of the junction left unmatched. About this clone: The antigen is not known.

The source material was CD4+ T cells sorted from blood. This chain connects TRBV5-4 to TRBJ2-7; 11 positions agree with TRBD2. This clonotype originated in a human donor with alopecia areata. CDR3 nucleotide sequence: TGTGCCAGCAGCTCTCATAGCGGGAGGGCCTTCGAGCAGTACTTC. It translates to CASSSHSGRAFEQYF.